This T cell receptor beta chain was captured in a study of cytomegalovirus exposure and HLA in healthy donors. In germline, CDR1 is KGHSH, CDR2 LQKENI. Trimming took off 4 bases at V and 1 base at J, with 19 bases between the two ends. This CDR3 spans 17 amino acids. PCR used 60 Vbeta primers and 13 Jbeta primers. This table comes from immunoSEQ multiplex PCR, and its TCRdb copy is limited to in-frame clones, with some not included. The sample lists roughly 160,000 clones; around four fifths were seen once. V and J are TRBV18 and TRBJ2-5; D is possibly TRBD2 (6 bases). The sample was PBMCs. The receptor comes from a woman between 50 and 59 years old in good health and CMV-seronegative. The DNA for the CDR3 is TGTGCCAGCTCACTTCTCCGGGACTCAAATATCCAAGAGACCCAGTACTTC. Its translation: CASSLLRDSNIQETQYF.